Each of the 30 T cell receptor beta chains below was sequenced from the same sample in a study of patients and donors after allogeneic stem cell transplantation. TCRdb redid the calling of the RT-PCR reads with MiXCR, one entry per CDR3 protein. The sample lists approximately 150,000 distinct CDR3 sequences, approximately 28% occurring once. Sequencing input: blood, either unsorted or a sorted T cell fraction (not recorded which). These receptors came from a human donor who was either an allogeneic HSCT recipient or a stem cell or donor lymphocyte infusion donor (not recorded which). It is not recorded whose cells these are; they may come from a transplant donor.

V is TRBV28 and J is TRBJ2-1; 12 bases line up with TRBD2. Losses at the gene ends were 1 base for V and 8 bases for J; bases not matched to a gene: 9. The length of the CDR3 is 17 residues. Germline V gene lookup returns CDR1 MDHEN and CDR2 SYDVKM. CDR3 bases: TGTGCCAGCAGTTTATCCCCCCTAGCGGGAGGGCCTGATGAGCAGTTCTTC. Protein product: CASSLSPLAGGPDEQFF.

The chain joins TRBV12-3 or TRBV12-4 to TRBJ1-5; no reliable D call. The V and J ends lost 6 bases and 6 bases respectively, with 9 bases between them. The CDR3 is 12 residues long. CDR3 DNA: TGTGCCAGCAGCCCGGGATCTCAGCCCCAGCATTTT. The encoded protein is CASSPGSQPQHF.

This clonotype was counted a few times. J is TRBJ2-5 and V is TRBV12-3 or TRBV12-4; D is possibly TRBD1 (6 bases). The CDR3 has 13 amino acids. V lost 5 bases, J lost 1 base, and 8 bases lay in between. CDR3 nucleotides: TGTGCCAGCAGTCGGGACATCCAAGAGACCCAGTACTTC. It translates to CASSRDIQETQYF.

The V gene is TRBV27, the J gene TRBJ2-1, with 9 bases lining up with TRBD1. The CDR3 covers 16 residues. V was clipped by 5 bases and J by 4 bases; unmatched bases: 9. Germline CDR1 is MNHEY and CDR2 is SMNVEV (reference sequence). The CDR3 spells CASSPSPGQGYNEQFF. The CDR3, as DNA: TGTGCCAGCAGTCCTTCACCGGGACAGGGTTACAATGAGCAGTTCTTC.

This clonotype showed up just once. This chain joins TRBV28 and TRBJ1-6; TRBD1 might be the D (5 bases). Germline CDR1 and CDR2: MDHEN and SYDVKM. The CDR3 length is 16 residues. V was clipped by 2 bases and J by 10 bases, with 18 bases between them. The CDR3 loop reads CASSLAGPSQNSPLHF. The CDR3 coding sequence is TGTGCCAGCAGTTTAGCGGGACCTTCCCAAAACTCACCCCTCCACTTT.

Many counts were recorded for this clonotype. V and J are TRBV5-1 and TRBJ1-2; the D gene is possibly TRBD1 (5 bases). The V gene's germline CDR1 is SGHRS and CDR2 YFSETQ. The CDR3 sequence is 15 residues long. Trimming cost V 4 bases and J 3 bases, with 16 bases left between them. The CDR3 reads CASSTPGGGDYGYTF. CDR3 DNA: TGCGCCAGCAGCACCCCTGGCGGAGGGGACTATGGCTACACCTTC.

This clonotype was seen only a few times. J is TRBJ2-7 and V is TRBV29-1, with 9 bases identical to TRBD1. CDR3 size: 13 residues. From germline, CDR1 is SQVTM and CDR2 ANQGSEA. With V trimmed by 4 bases and J by 2 bases, 3 bases remained unmatched. For the CDR3, the DNA is TGCAGCGTTGGACAGGGGGACCCCTACGAGCAGTACTTC. As protein: CSVGQGDPYEQYF.

This clonotype was seen more than once but under ten times. In nucleotides, the CDR3 is TGTGCCAGCCGGCCCGGCTCCTATAATTCACCCCTCCACTTT. This encodes CASRPGSYNSPLHF. The rearrangement links TRBV6-5 to TRBJ1-6, with D uncertain. V shed 8 bases and J shed 0 bases, with 8 bases lying between them. Germline V gene data show CDR1 as MNHEY and CDR2 as SVGAGI. This CDR3 is built from 14 residues.

This chain connects TRBV9 to TRBJ2-5, with D perhaps TRBD1 (6 bases). This CDR3 is built from 15 residues. Trimming left V 3 bases short and J 5 bases short, with 17 bases between. The V gene's germline CDR1 is SGDLS and CDR2 YYNGEE. In DNA, the CDR3 is TGTGCCAGCAGCGCCGGGACATCCGAAGGGGAGACCCAGTACTTC. Encoded protein: CASSAGTSEGETQYF.

The chain couples TRBV5-1 to TRBJ2-7; 7 nucleotides agree with TRBD1. CDR1 is SGHRS, CDR2 YFSETQ, per germline. This CDR3 is 14 amino acids long. V lost 4 bases and J lost 2; bases outside the gene matches: 6. CDR3 protein: CASSLTGTTYEQYF. The CDR3 coding sequence is TGCGCCAGCAGCCTGACAGGGACAACCTACGAGCAGTACTTC.

This clonotype was seen only a few times. The V and J genes are TRBV15 and TRBJ1-5; D remains unclear. Trimming left V 6 bases short and J 5 bases short, with 8 bases between. From germline, CDR1 is LNHNV and CDR2 YYDKDF (reference sequence). CDR3 length: 12 amino acids. CDR3: CATRIGDQPQHF. DNA for the CDR3: TGTGCCACCAGGATCGGGGATCAGCCCCAGCATTTT.

This clonotype turned up a few times. The V gene is TRBV20-1, the J gene TRBJ2-4; D is uncertain. V was clipped by 5 bases and J by 0 bases, with 8 bases between them. Germline assignment: CDR1 DFQATT and CDR2 SNEGSKA (reference sequence). The CDR3 extends over 13 amino acids. This CDR3 is CSASGLAKNIQYF. CDR3 sequence (DNA): TGCAGTGCTTCGGGCTTAGCCAAAAACATTCAGTACTTC.

This clonotype was detected only a few times. V usage is TRBV30 and J usage is TRBJ1-1; D is ambiguous. Germline CDR1 and CDR2: GTSNPN and SVGIG (reference sequence). Trimming removed 2 bases at V and 5 bases at J, with 9 bases between. The CDR3 contains 12 residues. The CDR3: CAWSPDWTEAFF. DNA for the CDR3: TGTGCCTGGAGTCCTGACTGGACTGAAGCTTTCTTT. The entire variable domain, with the rest obtained from reference TRBV30 and TRBJ1-1, is as follows: SQTIHQWPATLVQPVGSPLSLECTVEGTSNPNLYWYRQAAGRGLQLLFYSVGIGQISSEVPQNLSASRPQDRQFILSSKKLLLSDSGFYLCAWSPDWTEAFFGQGTRLTVV.

This clonotype occurred a few times. The chain employs TRBV7-2 and TRBJ1-2; D is possibly TRBD1 (5 bases). CDR3 length equals 13 residues. Between the trimmed V and J ends, which lost 5 bases and 4 bases, there was a span of 11 bases. In germline, CDR1 is SGHTA, CDR2 FQGNSA. The chain's CDR3 is CASSRDSLYGYTF. The CDR3 bases are TGTGCCAGCAGCCGTGACAGTCTCTATGGCTACACCTTC.

The V call is TRBV20-1, the J call TRBJ1-5, with D possibly TRBD1 on 5 matching bases. V was cut by 5 bases and J by 3 bases, with 11 bases left in between. The CDR3 is 13 amino acids. Germline V lookup: CDR1 DFQATT, CDR2 SNEGSKA (reference sequence). CDR3 in amino acids: CSALRQPNQPQHF. For the CDR3, the DNA is TGCAGTGCTCTCAGACAGCCCAATCAGCCCCAGCATTTT.

This clonotype was seen a single time. This sequence joins TRBV20-1 and TRBJ2-1; a possible D gene is TRBD2 (5 bases). The V end lost 1 base, the J end lost 4 bases, and 17 bases lay between the germline ends. CDR1 and CDR2 (germline): DFQATT, SNEGSKA (reference sequence). CDR3 size: 16 residues. The CDR3 loop is CSARGVSGGSYNEQFF. Written as DNA, the CDR3 is TGCAGTGCTAGAGGGGTCTCTGGCGGGTCATACAATGAGCAGTTCTTC.

The chain uses TRBV20-1 and TRBJ1-5, with D perhaps TRBD1 (5 bases). The V end lost 7 bases, the J end lost 2 bases, and 12 bases lay between the germline ends. The CDR3 runs 13 residues. Germline CDR1 DFQATT, CDR2 SNEGSKA (reference sequence). CDR3 coding DNA: TGCAGTGGGTCGCAGGGAGGCAATCAGCCCCAGCATTTT. Protein: CSGSQGGNQPQHF.

The V and J genes are TRBV10-1 and TRBJ2-3; 9 bases agree with TRBD1. V lost 4 bases, J lost 3 bases, and 2 bases stayed unmatched. Germline V gene lookup returns CDR1 WNHNN and CDR2 SYGVQD (reference sequence). This CDR3 has 14 residues. CDR3 nucleotide sequence: TGCGCCAGCAGTGCTGGACAGGGGACAGATACGCAGTATTTT. Protein sequence: CASSAGQGTDTQYF.

J is TRBJ2-6 and V is TRBV11-2; D is uncertain. The CDR3 consists of 16 residues. Germline assignment: CDR1 SGHAT and CDR2 FQNNGV. V lost 2 bases, J lost 0 bases, and 8 bases lay in between. Here the CDR3 reads CASSLSRLSGANVLTF. CDR3 bases: TGTGCCAGCAGCTTAAGTAGACTCTCTGGGGCCAACGTCCTGACTTTC.

The genes are TRBV12-3 or TRBV12-4 and TRBJ2-3; TRBD2 matches at 11 bases. The CDR3 has 16 amino acids. With V trimmed by 5 bases and J by 4 bases, 8 bases remained unmatched. The CDR3 DNA is TGTGCCAGCAGTCCCTATAGCGGGAGGGCCGCAGATACGCAGTATTTT. Translated, it gives CASSPYSGRAADTQYF.

The rearrangement uses TRBV5-1 and TRBJ2-7; D remains ambiguous. This CDR3 has 15 amino acids. Germline loops: CDR1 SGHRS, CDR2 YFSETQ. V gave up 6 bases and J gave up 4 bases, with 20 bases separating them. This CDR3 reads CASTLTTDLGYEQYF. CDR3 sequence (DNA): TGCGCCAGCACCCTAACGACGGATCTTGGGTACGAGCAGTACTTC. Variable domain in full (rest from reference TRBV5-1 and TRBJ2-7): KAGVTQTPRYLIKTRGQQVTLSCSPISGHRSVSWYQQTPGQGLQFLFEYFSETQRNKGNFPGRFSGRQFSNSRSEMNVSTLELGDSALYLCASTLTTDLGYEQYFGPGTRLTVT.

The table lists this clonotype with many counts. The chain recombines TRBV21-1 with TRBJ2-7. TRBV21-1 is assigned pseudogene status. CDR3 length: 16 residues. CDR3 sequence reads: CASSKVLLGRTDEQYF. Written as DNA, the CDR3 is TGTGCCAGCAGCAAAGTTCTATTGGGTAGGACGGACGAGCAGTACTTC.

The genes are TRBV12-3 or TRBV12-4 and TRBJ2-1, with TRBD2 matching over 11 bases. V shed 6 bases, J shed 7 bases, and the junction held 8 bases outside the gene matches. This CDR3 has 15 amino acids. The CDR3 sequence is CASRVAGGPGNEQFF. CDR3 DNA: TGTGCCAGCAGAGTAGCGGGAGGGCCGGGGAATGAGCAGTTCTTC.

This clonotype was detected a few times. This chain links TRBV12-5 with TRBJ2-1, with D hard to call. The CDR3 contains 11 residues. The ends were cut back, 3 bases at V and 4 bases at J, with 1 base in the middle. Germline V gene sequence: CDR1 LGHNT, CDR2 FRNRAP. The CDR3 spells CASGFYNEQFF. CDR3 in DNA: TGTGCTAGTGGTTTTTACAATGAGCAGTTCTTC.

The chain recombines TRBV5-1 with TRBJ2-2, with 7 positions matching TRBD2. Germline assignment: CDR1 SGHRS and CDR2 YFSETQ. The J segment lost 6 bases and the V segment lost 1 base, leaving 0 bases of the junction unmatched. The CDR3 has 13 amino acids. DNA of the CDR3: TGCGCCAGCAGCTTGCGGGGGGCCGGGGAGCTGTTTTTT. Translated: CASSLRGAGELFF.

This clonotype has a count of ten or more. This rearrangement joins TRBV4-2 to TRBJ2-1; no firm D call. CDR3 length equals 15 residues. The V gene's germline CDR1 is LGHNA and CDR2 YNFKEQ. Trimming removed 0 bases at V and 8 bases at J, with 14 bases between. The CDR3 reads CASSQDLGTKDEQFF. CDR3 in DNA: TGTGCCAGCAGCCAAGATCTGGGCACCAAGGATGAGCAGTTCTTC.

The J gene is TRBJ2-3, the V gene TRBV6-5, with 7 bases identical to TRBD1. The CDR3 covers 16 residues. The V segment lost 5 bases and the J segment 2 bases; nucleotides outside the gene matches: 10. Per the germline V gene, CDR1 is MNHEY and CDR2 is SVGAGI. The CDR3: CASSPYDRANTDTQYF. The CDR3 DNA follows: TGTGCCAGCAGTCCTTATGACAGGGCGAACACAGATACGCAGTATTTT.

This clonotype was found a few times. The chain couples TRBV12-3 or TRBV12-4 to TRBJ1-1, with 8 nucleotides matching TRBD1. V lost 6 bases to trimming and J lost 4 bases; unmatched junction nucleotides: 7. The CDR3 totals 14 residues. The CDR3 region is CASSPTGEGTEAFF. CDR3 nucleotides: TGTGCCAGCAGCCCGACAGGGGAGGGCACTGAAGCTTTCTTT.

There are a few counts of this clonotype. This rearrangement joins TRBV12-3 or TRBV12-4 to TRBJ1-4, with D possibly matching TRBD1 (6 bases). V was cut by 0 bases and J by 5 bases, with 13 bases left in between. CDR3 size: 16 residues. CDR3 coding DNA: TGTGCCAGCAGTTTAGCGCTAGGGAGGGGGAATGAAAAACTGTTTTTT. Encoded protein: CASSLALGRGNEKLFF.

This clonotype was seen a few times. The chain employs TRBV4-3 and TRBJ2-7, with 7 nucleotides matching TRBD1. Germline V gene sequence: CDR1 LGHNA, CDR2 YSLEER. The CDR3 consists of 15 residues. After removal of 0 bases from V and 4 bases from J, the junction contained 6 bases not matched to a gene. CDR3 region: CASSQDRGRRYEQYF. CDR3 DNA: TGCGCCAGCAGCCAAGATAGGGGGCGAAGGTACGAGCAGTACTTC.